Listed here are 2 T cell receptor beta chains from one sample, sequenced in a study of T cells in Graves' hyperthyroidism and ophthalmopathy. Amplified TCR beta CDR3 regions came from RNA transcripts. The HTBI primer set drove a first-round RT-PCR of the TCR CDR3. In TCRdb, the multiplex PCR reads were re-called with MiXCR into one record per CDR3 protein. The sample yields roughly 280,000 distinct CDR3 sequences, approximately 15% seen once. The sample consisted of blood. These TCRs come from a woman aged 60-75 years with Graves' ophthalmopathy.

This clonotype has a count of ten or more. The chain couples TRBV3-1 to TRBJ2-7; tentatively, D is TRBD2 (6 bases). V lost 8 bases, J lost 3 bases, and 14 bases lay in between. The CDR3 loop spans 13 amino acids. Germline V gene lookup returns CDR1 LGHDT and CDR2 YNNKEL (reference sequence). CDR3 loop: CASARRESYEQYF. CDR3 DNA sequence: TGTGCCAGCGCGCGGAGGGAGAGCTACGAGCAGTACTTC.

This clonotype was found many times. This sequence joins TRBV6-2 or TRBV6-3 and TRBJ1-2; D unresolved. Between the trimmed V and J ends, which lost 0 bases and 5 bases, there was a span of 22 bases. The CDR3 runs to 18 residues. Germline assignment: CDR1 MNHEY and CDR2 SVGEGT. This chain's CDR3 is CASSYSTSGEDFGYGYTF. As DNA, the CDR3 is TGTGCCAGCAGTTACTCGACATCAGGTGAAGATTTCGGGTATGGCTACACCTTC.